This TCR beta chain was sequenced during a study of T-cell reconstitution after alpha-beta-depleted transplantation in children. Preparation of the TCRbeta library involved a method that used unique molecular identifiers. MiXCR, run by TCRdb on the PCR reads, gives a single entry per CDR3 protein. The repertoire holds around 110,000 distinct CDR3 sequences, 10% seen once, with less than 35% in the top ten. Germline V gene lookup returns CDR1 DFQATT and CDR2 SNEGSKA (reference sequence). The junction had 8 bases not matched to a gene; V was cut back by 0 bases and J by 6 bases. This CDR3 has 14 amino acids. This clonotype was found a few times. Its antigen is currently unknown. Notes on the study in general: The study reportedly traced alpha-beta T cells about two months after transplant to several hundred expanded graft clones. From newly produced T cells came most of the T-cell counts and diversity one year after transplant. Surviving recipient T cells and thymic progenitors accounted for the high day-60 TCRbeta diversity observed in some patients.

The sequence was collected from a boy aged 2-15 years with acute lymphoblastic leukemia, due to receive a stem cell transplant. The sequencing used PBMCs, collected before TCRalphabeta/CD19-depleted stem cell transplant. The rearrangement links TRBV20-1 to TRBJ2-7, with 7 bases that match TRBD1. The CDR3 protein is CSARDLTGLSEQYF. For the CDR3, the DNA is TGCAGTGCTAGAGACCTGACAGGGCTTAGCGAGCAGTACTTC.